This T cell receptor (beta chain) was profiled in a study of a mutant IDH1 vaccine in newly diagnosed glioma. Looking at the study overall: Vaccination followed radiotherapy alone by 4-6 weeks, or accompanied temozolomide cycles.

The CDR3 sequence is 17 residues long. V shed 5 bases, J shed 3 bases, and the junction held 13 bases outside the gene matches. Germline V gene data show CDR1 as SGHTA and CDR2 as FQGTGA. Details on this clone: Its antigen is unknown.

Time point indicated: week 35, safety follow-up. The study gave 300 ug of mutant IDH1 20-mer peptide per vaccine dose, with topical imiquimod. The study gave patients eight vaccinations in weeks 1, 3, 5, 7, 11, 15, 19, 23. The astrocytomas were IDH1-mutant, ATRX-negative, and WHO grade 3 or 4. Libraries were prepared by immunoSEQ multiplex PCR; TCRdb keeps only in-frame clonotypes and omits some of them. The sample yields around 70,000 clones, approximately 88% seen once. This TCR was sampled from a man aged 18 to 35 with glioma. This chain links TRBV7-3 with TRBJ1-5; 7 nucleotides line up with TRBD1. The input for sequencing was PBMCs, taken from a glioma patient whose treatment included an IDH1 peptide vaccine. The CDR3 loop reads CASSLRDSSQSNQPQHF. The CDR3 DNA reads as TGTGCCAGCAGCCTTCGGGACAGTTCTCAATCCAATCAGCCCCAGCATTTT.